This T cell receptor (beta chain) was obtained from a study of T cells in localized non-small cell lung cancer. Study findings and constraints: Uninvolved adjacent lung showed peak T cell clonality, exceeding tumor. The study linked higher blood T cell density to longer overall survival. Appearances in adjacent lung were noted for a median approximately 50 of the top 100 tumor clones. Without multi-region sequencing, intratumor heterogeneity could not be excluded.

Turning to this clone: Its antigen is not known.

Sequencing was performed with immunoSEQ multiplex PCR; in TCRdb, only in-frame clones are kept and a portion is missing. The sample contains 25,000 to 30,000 clones, about 80% of which appear only once. The receptor was isolated from a man aged 40 to 75 with stage III lung adenocarcinoma. The sequenced sample was peripheral blood mononuclear cells, obtained before any cancer treatment.

CDR3 sequence reads: CASSSQGPTEAFF. Here the CDR3 DNA reads TGTGCCAGCAGCTCGCAGGGACCCACTGAAGCTTTCTTT. The V and J genes are TRBV7-9 and TRBJ1-1, with D tentatively TRBD1 (5 bases). V was trimmed by 4 bases and J by 4 bases, leaving 10 bases between them. Germline-derived CDR1 and CDR2 are SEHNR and FQNEAQ (reference sequence). The CDR3 runs to 13 residues.